This T cell receptor beta chain was observed in a study of T cell changes during pregnancy in multiple sclerosis (dated by TCRdb to between 2018 and 2021). With regard to the full study: Changes in the T cell repertoire over the course of pregnancy were examined in this study in women with multiple sclerosis.

A word on this clone: Which antigen it targets is not known. Base qualities were left out, and no much larger clone turns up one base away.

The library was prepared using the immunoSEQ multiplex PCR assay. This is the immuneACCESS table as TCRdb keeps it, with only in-frame sequences that have V and J called. A part of the clones is gone; compared with another copy, unresolved V genes explain less than half, and the rest is unexplained. The sample yields 55,000 to 65,000 clones; more than 75% were counted once. Around 3.3% of the sample is taken by the ten largest. Based on the germline V gene, the CDR1 and CDR2 sequences are SQVTM and ANQGSEA. The trim is 8 bases for V and 8 bases for J, with a gap of 15 bases between the germline ends. Its CDR3 holds 12 amino acids, cysteine through phenylalanine. CDR3 DNA only is kept here, 36 bases in frame from base 1.

Specimen: peripheral blood, collected in the first trimester of pregnancy. The TCR was taken from a female donor in good health, enrolled as a control in a pregnancy study. Here the chain combines TRBV29-1 and TRBJ1-4, with a weak D call of TRBD1 (6 bases match). For the CDR3, the sequence is CSIQGLTEKLFF. The DNA sequence is as follows: TGCAGCATACAGGGTTTAACCGAAAAACTGTTTTTT.